Listed below are T cell receptor beta chains from one sample, sequenced in a study of blood T cell repertoires in COVID-19. Profiled with immunoSEQ multiplex PCR; TCRdb holds only in-frame clones, not every one. The sample consists of about 430,000 clones, 85% to 90% of them appearing once. Source material: PBMCs or T cells enriched from blood (not recorded which). Receptors originate from a woman aged 30 to 39 with acute COVID-19. The CDR3 runs from the conserved cysteine through the conserved F or W. The D gene is left open where the match is weak.

CASSPLPRGISNYGYTF,TRBV18,TRBJ1-2,NA
CAWSVDSTEAFF,TRBV30,TRBJ1-1,NA
CASRRNWDRENPEAFF,TRBV19,TRBJ1-1,TRBD1
CASSPSTGSTEAFF,TRBV5-1,TRBJ1-1,TRBD1
CATSDLPGELFF,TRBV24-1,TRBJ2-2,NA
CASSLGGGGEKLFF,TRBV7-9,TRBJ1-4,NA
CASKLGQGQYGYTF,TRBV27,TRBJ1-2,NA
CASSPRAGGYEQYF,TRBV5-4,TRBJ2-7,NA
CASSLDRTEAFF,TRBV5-1,TRBJ1-1,NA
CASSQILPTRTDTQYF,TRBV3-1/TRBV3-2,TRBJ2-3,NA
CSVPRTGQGTDTQYF,TRBV29-1,TRBJ2-3,TRBD1
CAWNLEKSSPLHF,TRBV30,TRBJ1-6,NA
CASSETETGGDNYGYTF,TRBV6-1,TRBJ1-2,TRBD1
CSVGGISTDTQYF,TRBV29-1,TRBJ2-3,NA
CASSPFTTNSPLHF,TRBV27,TRBJ1-6,NA